A single sample gave rise to the 14 T cell receptor beta chains below, sequenced in a study of blood T cell repertoires in COVID-19. Some clones are missing from TCRdb's copy, which holds only in-frame ones; the method was immunoSEQ multiplex PCR. The table shows 37,000 or so clones, with under 90% occurring only once. Sequencing was done on a sample of peripheral blood. Receptors were obtained from a human donor in a cohort sampled during active COVID-19.

The chain carries TRBV3-1 (or the pseudogene TRBV3-2) and TRBJ2-7; TRBD2 agrees at 11 bases. This CDR3 comprises 16 residues. Germline V gives CDR1 LGHDT, CDR2 YNNKEL (reference sequence). With 1 base clipped from V and 4 bases from J, the junction kept 6 bases outside the gene matches. This CDR3 reads CASSQGPTSGGYEQYF. The CDR3 region has the DNA TGTGCCAGCAGCCAAGGCCCAACTAGCGGGGGTTACGAGCAGTACTTC.

The genes are TRBV5-6 and TRBJ1-1; D gene unclear. The CDR3 consists of 14 residues. The ends were cut back, 0 bases at V and 4 bases at J, with 10 bases in the middle. Germline V lookup: CDR1 SGHDT, CDR2 YYEEEE. DNA of the CDR3: TGTGCCAGCAGCTTGGGAGGGCCGGGCACTGAAGCTTTCTTT. Encoded protein: CASSLGGPGTEAFF. The whole variable domain, filled in from reference TRBV5-6 and TRBJ1-1, reads DAGVTQSPTHLIKTRGQQVTLRCSPKSGHDTVSWYQQALGQGPQFIFQYYEEEERQRGNFPDRFSGHQFPNYSSELNVNALLLGDSALYLCASSLGGPGTEAFFGQGTRLTVV.

V gene TRBV19 combines with J gene TRBJ1-1, with D hard to call. Germline assignment: CDR1 LNHDA and CDR2 SQIVND (reference sequence). This CDR3 has 13 amino acids. The V end lost 6 bases, the J end lost 4 bases, and 12 bases lay between the germline ends. This CDR3 reads CASRVGGGTEAFF. DNA for the CDR3: TGTGCCAGTAGAGTCGGAGGTGGCACTGAAGCTTTCTTT.

This chain joins TRBV2 and TRBJ2-1; 8 bases map to TRBD2. This CDR3 is built from 15 residues. Germline CDR1 reads SNHLY; CDR2 reads FYNNEI. The junction had 10 bases not matched to a gene; V was cut back by 7 bases and J by 5 bases. CDR3 loop: CASTRTSWGNNEQFF. The CDR3 DNA is TGTGCCAGCACACGGACTAGCTGGGGGAACAATGAGCAGTTCTTC.

This sequence joins TRBV18 and TRBJ1-3; D ambiguous. This CDR3 has 15 amino acids. CDR1 and CDR2 from the germline V gene are KGHSH and LQKENI. The V gene lost 2 bases and the J gene lost 7 bases, with 15 bases spanning the gap. The CDR3 DNA sequence: TGTGCCAGCTCACCAGGGAACGGAGGAGCGAACACCATATATTTT. It translates to CASSPGNGGANTIYF. The complete variable domain, with remaining parts taken from reference TRBV18 and TRBJ1-3, reads NAGVMQNPRHLVRRRGQEARLRCSPMKGHSHVYWYRQLPEEGLKFMVYLQKENIIDESGMPKERFSAEFPKEGPSILRIQQVVRGDSAAYFCASSPGNGGANTIYFGEGSWLTVV.

The chain has TRBV2 and TRBJ2-7, with D perhaps matching TRBD2 (6 bases). V was clipped by 6 bases and J by 6 bases, with 21 bases between them. The germline V gene has CDR1 SNHLY and CDR2 FYNNEI. There are 15 residues in the CDR3. CDR3 in DNA: TGTGCCAGCAGGGAGGGTGGGGCCTTGATCGTCGAGCAGTACTTC. It codes for CASREGGALIVEQYF.

This rearrangement joins TRBV28 to TRBJ2-7, with 7 bases identical to TRBD2. The CDR3 runs 15 residues. Germline CDR1 and CDR2: MDHEN and SYDVKM. Trimming cost V 8 bases and J 3 bases; bases outside gene matches: 13. The CDR3: CASSSEASGYYEQYF. CDR3 nucleotide sequence: TGTGCCAGCTCCTCCGAGGCTAGCGGATACTACGAGCAGTACTTC.

CDR3 region: CASSDRGHQPQHF. The CDR3 DNA reads TGTGCCAGCAGCGACAGGGGGCATCAGCCCCAGCATTTT. The chain couples TRBV6-5 to TRBJ1-5; TRBD1 matches at 10 bases. The V and J ends lost 6 bases and 5 bases, in that order; junction bases with no gene match: 1. This CDR3 region has 13 residues. Germline values: CDR1 MNHEY, CDR2 SVGAGI.

The V gene is TRBV6-5, the J gene TRBJ1-4; TRBD1 aligns across 9 bases. The V gene end was trimmed by 6 bases and the J gene end by 7 bases; junction bases not matched to a gene: 9. There are 15 residues in the CDR3. Looked up from germline, CDR1 is MNHEY and CDR2 is SVGAGI. In DNA, the CDR3 is TGTGCCAGCAGACTTACAGGGGGCCCGGGTGAAAAACTGTTTTTT. Residues: CASRLTGGPGEKLFF.

A single count supports this clone. The genes are TRBV4-2 and TRBJ1-1; 12 bases are a match to TRBD1. The trim removed 4 bases at V and 6 bases at J, leaving 6 bases unmatched. The CDR3 runs 15 residues. Germline V CDR1 and CDR2: LGHNA, YNFKEQ. The CDR3 region has the DNA TGTGCCAGCAGCCGCCCGGGGACAGGGGGCCCTGAAGCTTTCTTT. Its translation is CASSRPGTGGPEAFF.

This sequence joins TRBV24-1 and TRBJ2-1; TRBD2 aligns across 15 bases. V dropped 3 bases and J dropped 2; count of bases not matched to a gene: 10. This CDR3 contains 20 residues. Germline values: CDR1 KGHDR, CDR2 SFDVKD. DNA of the CDR3: TGTGCCACCAGTGATGCCGCCGGGACTAGCGGGGGGTTCGCCTACAATGAGCAGTTCTTC. This codes for CATSDAAGTSGGFAYNEQFF.

The rearrangement joins TRBV5-1 to TRBJ1-3; D might be TRBD1 (6 bases). The germline V gene encodes CDR1 SGHRS and CDR2 YFSETQ. The CDR3 runs 14 residues. The V gene lost 3 bases and the J gene lost 3 bases, with 10 bases spanning the gap. CDR3 amino acids: CASSSDRFGNTIYF. The DNA of the CDR3 is TGCGCCAGCAGCTCGGACAGATTTGGAAACACCATATATTTT.

A few counts support this clone. The CDR3: CASSGLAGGRDNEQFF. CDR3 bases: TGTGCCAGCAGTGGACTAGCGGGGGGACGGGACAATGAGCAGTTCTTC. V gene TRBV28 combines with J gene TRBJ2-1, with 14 bases that match TRBD2. V gave up 5 bases and J gave up 5 bases; unmatched junction bases: 5. CDR1 and CDR2 from the germline V gene are MDHEN and SYDVKM. The CDR3 runs to 16 residues.

The chain links TRBV7-9 to TRBJ1-1, with 7 bases that match TRBD1. CDR3 length equals 15 residues. The trim removed 5 bases at V and 2 bases at J, leaving 8 bases unmatched. In germline, CDR1 is SEHNR, CDR2 FQNEAQ (reference sequence). In DNA form, the CDR3 reads TGTGCCAGCAGCCCCCTGACAGGGATTAACACTGAAGCTTTCTTT. Translated: CASSPLTGINTEAFF.